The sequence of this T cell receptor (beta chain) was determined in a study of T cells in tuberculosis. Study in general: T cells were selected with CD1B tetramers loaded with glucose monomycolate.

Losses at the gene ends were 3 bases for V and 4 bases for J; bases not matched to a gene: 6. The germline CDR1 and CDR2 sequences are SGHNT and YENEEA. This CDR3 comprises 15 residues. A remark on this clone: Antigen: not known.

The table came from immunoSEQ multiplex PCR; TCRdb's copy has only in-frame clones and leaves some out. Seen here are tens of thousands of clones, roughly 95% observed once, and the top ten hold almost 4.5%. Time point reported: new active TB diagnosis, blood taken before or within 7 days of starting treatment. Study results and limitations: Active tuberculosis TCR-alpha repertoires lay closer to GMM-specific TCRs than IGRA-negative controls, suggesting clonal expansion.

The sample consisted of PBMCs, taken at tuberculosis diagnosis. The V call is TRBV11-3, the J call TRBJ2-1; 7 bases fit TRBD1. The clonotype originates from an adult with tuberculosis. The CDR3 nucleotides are TGTGCCAGCAGCTTTACAGGGGTTTCATACAATGAGCAGTTCTTC. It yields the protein CASSFTGVSYNEQFF.